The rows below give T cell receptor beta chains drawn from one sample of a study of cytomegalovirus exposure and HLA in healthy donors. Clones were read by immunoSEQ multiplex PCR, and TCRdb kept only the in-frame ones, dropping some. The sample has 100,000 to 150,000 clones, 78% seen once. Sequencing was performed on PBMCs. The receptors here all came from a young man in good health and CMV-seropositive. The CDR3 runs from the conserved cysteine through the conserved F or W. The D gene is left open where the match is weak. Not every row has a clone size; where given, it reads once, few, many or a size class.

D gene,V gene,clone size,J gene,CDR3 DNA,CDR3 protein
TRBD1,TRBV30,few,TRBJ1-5,TGTGCCGTGGGGACAGGGAGTATCGGGGAGCCCCAGCATTTT,CAVGTGSIGEPQHF
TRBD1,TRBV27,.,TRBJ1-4,TGTGCCAGCAGTCCACGATTGACAGGGCGTAATGAAAAACTGTTTTTT,CASSPRLTGRNEKLFF
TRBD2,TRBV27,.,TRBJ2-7,TGTGCCAGCAGTTCTAGCGGGAGGCTGTGGGAGCAGTACTTC,CASSSSGRLWEQYF
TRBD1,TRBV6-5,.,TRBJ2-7,TGTGCCAGCACTGGGGACAGAGACTACGAGCAGTACTTC,CASTGDRDYEQYF
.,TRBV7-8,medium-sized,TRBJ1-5,TGTGCCAGCAGTTCCAGGGGCGATCAGCCCCAGCATTTT,CASSSRGDQPQHF
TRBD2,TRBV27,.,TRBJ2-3,TGTGCCAGCAGCTCCCGTTGGGGTCAGGACCTAGCGGGAGGATCAGATACGCAGTATTTT,CASSSRWGQDLAGGSDTQYF
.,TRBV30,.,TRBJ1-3,TGTGCCGGGAGGGCAATTGGAAACACCATATATTTT,CAGRAIGNTIYF
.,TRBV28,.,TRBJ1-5,TGTGCCAGCAGTCGGGAGGGATATAGCAATCAGCCCCAGCATTTT,CASSREGYSNQPQHF
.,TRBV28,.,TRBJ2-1,TGTGCCAGCAGTTTCTCAGGGTTGAGTCTGTTCTTC,CASSFSGLSLFF
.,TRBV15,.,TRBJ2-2,TGTGCCACCAGCACCGGGACTCCCAACACCGGGGAGCTGTTTTTT,CATSTGTPNTGELFF
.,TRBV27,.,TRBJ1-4,TGTGCCAGCAGTTCCCCCGGGATTGAAAAACTGTTTTTT,CASSSPGIEKLFF
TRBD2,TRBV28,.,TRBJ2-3,TGTGCCAGCAGTTTCGGCCCGGGACTAATAAGCACAGATACGCAGTATTTT,CASSFGPGLISTDTQYF
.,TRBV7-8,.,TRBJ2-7,TGTGCCAGCAGTTCAGGGTTTAACGAGCAGTACTTC,CASSSGFNEQYF
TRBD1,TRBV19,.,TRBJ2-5,TGTGCCAGTAGTATTTCAGGGGGCCAGGGAGAGACCCAGTACTTC,CASSISGGQGETQYF
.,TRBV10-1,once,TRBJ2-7,TGCGCCAGCAGTCCCCAACAGTTGGGCGAGCAGTACTTC,CASSPQQLGEQYF
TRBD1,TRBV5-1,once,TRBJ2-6,TGCGCCAGCAGCTCGAAATCCGGGACAGTCTCTGGGGCCAACGTCCTGACTTTC,CASSSKSGTVSGANVLTF
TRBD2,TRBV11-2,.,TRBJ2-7,TGTGCCAGCAGCTGGGGCGGGGGTTCCTACGAGCAGTACTTC,CASSWGGGSYEQYF
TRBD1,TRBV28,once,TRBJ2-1,TGTGCCAGCAGTATGACAGGGCAACCAAAGGCTTACAATGAGCAGTTCTTC,CASSMTGQPKAYNEQFF
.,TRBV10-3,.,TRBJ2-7,TGTGCCATCAGCCCTGACAGGGAGCAGTACTTC,CAISPDREQYF
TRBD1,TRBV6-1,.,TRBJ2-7,TGTGCCAGCAGTGGGGGACAGGCGGTCTACGAGCAGTACTTC,CASSGGQAVYEQYF
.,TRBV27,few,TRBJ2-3,TGTGCCAGCAGCCAAACTCCACCCACAGATACGCAGTATTTT,CASSQTPPTDTQYF
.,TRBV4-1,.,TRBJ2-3,TGCGCCAGCAGCCATGGACTCCGCTTCGATGGAGATACGCAGTATTTT,CASSHGLRFDGDTQYF
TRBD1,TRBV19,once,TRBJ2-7,TGTGCCAGTAGTCTGGGCCCAGGGGGCAGGTACGAGCAGTACTTC,CASSLGPGGRYEQYF
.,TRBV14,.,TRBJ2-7,TGTGCCAGCAGCCAACTTGGGGACTTCTACGAGCAGTACTTC,CASSQLGDFYEQYF
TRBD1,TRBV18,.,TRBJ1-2,TGTGCCAGCTCAACCTTTACAGGGGGCGATGGCTACACCTTC,CASSTFTGGDGYTF
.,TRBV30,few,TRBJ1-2,TGTGCCTGGAGTGTGGCAGGTCCGAATGGCTACACCTTC,CAWSVAGPNGYTF
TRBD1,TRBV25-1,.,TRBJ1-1,TGTGCCAGCCCCTGTAAGGGACAGGTTGGGGGGACTGAAGCTTTCTTT,CASPCKGQVGGTEAFF
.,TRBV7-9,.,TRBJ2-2,TGTGCCAGCCTTCCGACACCCGAATACACCGGGGAGCTGTTTTTT,CASLPTPEYTGELFF
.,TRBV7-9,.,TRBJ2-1,TGTGCCAGCAGACTTAGCGGAACCTTGGATGAGCAGTTCTTC,CASRLSGTLDEQFF
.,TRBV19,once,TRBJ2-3,TGTGCCAGTAGTATAGCCAGGGTCGGAACAGATACGCAGTATTTT,CASSIARVGTDTQYF
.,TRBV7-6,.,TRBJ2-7,TGTGCCAGCAGCCCAGCGCGGGGAGGCTCCGAGCAGTACTTC,CASSPARGGSEQYF
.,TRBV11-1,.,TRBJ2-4,TGTGCCAGCAGCCCCCCGGACAGAGCCAAAAACATTCAGTACTTC,CASSPPDRAKNIQYF
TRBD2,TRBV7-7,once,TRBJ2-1,TGTGCTAGCAGCTCCCGGACTAGCGGATTCCACAATGAGCAGTTCTTC,CASSSRTSGFHNEQFF
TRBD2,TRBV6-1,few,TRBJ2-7,TGTGCCAGCACGGGGCGGGAGGGCCGCTACGAGCAGTACTTC,CASTGREGRYEQYF
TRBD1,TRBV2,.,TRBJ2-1,TGTGCCAGCAGGACAGGGAACACAGTCAATGAGCAGTTCTTC,CASRTGNTVNEQFF
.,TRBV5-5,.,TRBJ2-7,TGTGCCAGCAGCTTGGAGGCAGGGATTACCTACGAGCAGTACTTC,CASSLEAGITYEQYF
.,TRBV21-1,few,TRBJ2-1,TGTGCCAGCAGCAAAGCGCTCCAAACTAGCGGGCTAGACAATGAGCAGTTCTTC,CASSKALQTSGLDNEQFF